This T cell receptor beta chain was retrieved from a study of human T cells and chemical hapten exposure. Individual cDNA molecules (in the library) carried attached unique molecular identifiers. TCRdb reprocessed the reads via MiXCR and lists one record per CDR3 protein. The sample contains about 120,000 distinct CDR3 sequences, roughly 8.5% of which appear only once. The table lists this clonotype with many counts. The authors' total RNA extraction used unfractionated whole blood. Germline trimming cut 7 bases from V and 2 bases from J; bases unmatched to any gene: 6. The CDR3 is made up of 14 amino acids. Germline V lookup: CDR1 MDHEN, CDR2 SYDVKM.

The source is a human donor in good health. Some clones in this sample may be carry-over from other donors' samples. Sample: whole blood. This sequence joins TRBV28 and TRBJ1-2, with 8 bases fitting TRBD1. In DNA form, the CDR3 reads TGTGCCAGCAATCCAGACAGGGGAAACTATGGCTACACCTTC. This sequence encodes CASNPDRGNYGYTF.